The TCR beta chain described here comes from a study of T cells in Graves' hyperthyroidism and ophthalmopathy. This clonotype was counted ten times or more. Researchers amplified the TCR beta CDR3 regions from RNA transcripts. The HTBI primer set drove a first-round RT-PCR of the TCR CDR3. TCRdb reprocessed the multiplex PCR reads via MiXCR and lists one record per CDR3 protein. The sample yields some 550,000 distinct CDR3 sequences, around 16% seen once. J gave up 11 bases and V 4 bases, and 7 bases lay outside the gene matches. Germline V CDR1 and CDR2: LGHDT, YNNKEL (reference sequence). The CDR3 is 12 residues long.

The chain is built from TRBV3-1 and TRBJ1-1; 7 positions agree with TRBD1. This clonotype was sampled from a woman in her thirties or forties with Graves' ophthalmopathy. What was sequenced was blood. In nucleotides, the CDR3 is TGTGCCAGCAGCCGACGACAGGGCTGGGCTTTCTTT. Protein product: CASSRRQGWAFF.